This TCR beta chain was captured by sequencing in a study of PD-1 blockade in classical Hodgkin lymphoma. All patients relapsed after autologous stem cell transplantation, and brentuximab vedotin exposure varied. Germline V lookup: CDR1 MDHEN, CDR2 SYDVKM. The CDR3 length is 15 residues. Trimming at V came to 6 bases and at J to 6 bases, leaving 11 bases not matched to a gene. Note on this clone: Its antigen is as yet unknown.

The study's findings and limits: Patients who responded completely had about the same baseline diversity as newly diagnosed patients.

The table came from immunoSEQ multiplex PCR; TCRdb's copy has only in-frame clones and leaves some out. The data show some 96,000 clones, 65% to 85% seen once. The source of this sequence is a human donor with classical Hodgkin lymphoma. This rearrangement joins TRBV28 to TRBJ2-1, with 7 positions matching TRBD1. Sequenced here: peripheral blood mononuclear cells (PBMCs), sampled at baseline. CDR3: CASSLLQGIGNEQFF. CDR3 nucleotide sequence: TGTGCCAGCAGCCTATTACAGGGGATTGGCAATGAGCAGTTCTTC.